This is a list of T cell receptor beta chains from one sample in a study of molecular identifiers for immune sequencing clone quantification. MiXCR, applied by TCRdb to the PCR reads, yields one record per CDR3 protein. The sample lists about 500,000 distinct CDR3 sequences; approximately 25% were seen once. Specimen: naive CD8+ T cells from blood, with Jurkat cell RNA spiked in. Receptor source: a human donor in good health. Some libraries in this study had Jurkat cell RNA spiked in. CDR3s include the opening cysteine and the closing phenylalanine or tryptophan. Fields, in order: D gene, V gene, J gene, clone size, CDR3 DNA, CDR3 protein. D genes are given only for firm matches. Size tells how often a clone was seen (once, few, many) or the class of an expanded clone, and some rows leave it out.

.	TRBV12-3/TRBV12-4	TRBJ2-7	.	TGTGCCAGCAGTTTCTACCTTCCTCAGAGCTCCTACGAGCAGTACTTC	CASSFYLPQSSYEQYF
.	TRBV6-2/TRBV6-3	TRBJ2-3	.	TGTGCCAGCACCCGGCGGAGCGGCACAGATACGCAGTATTTT	CASTRRSGTDTQYF
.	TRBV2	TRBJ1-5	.	TGTGCCAGCAAGTCTGGCAGGGGAGGCAATCAGCCCCAGCATTTT	CASKSGRGGNQPQHF
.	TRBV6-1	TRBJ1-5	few	TGTGCCAGCAGTGAATGGTTAAATGGCAATCAGCCCCAGCATTTT	CASSEWLNGNQPQHF
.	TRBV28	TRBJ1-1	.	TGTGCCAGCAGTCCCCCCCTGGGGGATATTAACACTGAAGCTTTCTTT	CASSPPLGDINTEAFF
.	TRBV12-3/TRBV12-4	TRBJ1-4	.	TGTGCCAGCAGTTATAGCTCGTCACGGGAGGAAAAACTGTTTTTT	CASSYSSSREEKLFF
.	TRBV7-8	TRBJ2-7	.	TGTGCCAGCAGCTTAGCGGACCTGGGCTACGAGCAGTACTTC	CASSLADLGYEQYF
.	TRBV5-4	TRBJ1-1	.	TGTGCCAGCAGCCTGGTGGGTGATGAAGCTTTCTTT	CASSLVGDEAFF
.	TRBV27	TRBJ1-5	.	TGTGCCAGCAGTTTTGGGCAGTGGGTTCAGCCCCAGCATTTT	CASSFGQWVQPQHF
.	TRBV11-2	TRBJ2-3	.	TGTGCCAGCAGCTTATTTGCGGAAGATACGCAGTATTTT	CASSLFAEDTQYF
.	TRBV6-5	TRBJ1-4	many	TGTGCCAGCAGTTACTCCGGGATTAATGAAAAACTGTTTTTT	CASSYSGINEKLFF
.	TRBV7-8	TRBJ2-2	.	TGTGCCAGCAGGGAGCTGGGCAGTATAAACACCGGGGAGCTGTTTTTT	CASRELGSINTGELFF
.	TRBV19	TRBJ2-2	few	TGTGCCAGTAGTAAAGGGGCCGGGGAGCTGTTTTTT	CASSKGAGELFF
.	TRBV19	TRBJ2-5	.	TGTGCCACTAAAGACAGGGACTTGGCCCAGTACTTC	CATKDRDLAQYF
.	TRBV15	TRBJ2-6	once	TGTGCCACCAGCAGAGAGAATCGTGGGGCCAACATCCTGACTTTC	CATSRENRGANILTF
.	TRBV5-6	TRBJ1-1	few	TGTGCCAGCAGCTTGGACCCGGCGGGGGCGGTATCTGAAGCTTTCTTT	CASSLDPAGAVSEAFF
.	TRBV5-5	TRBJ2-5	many	TGTGCCAGCAGCGATCCAACCGGCGGCCCCAGCGAGACCCAGTACTTC	CASSDPTGGPSETQYF
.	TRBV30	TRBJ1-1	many	TGTGCCTGGAGTGTACCGATCACTGAAGCTTTCTTT	CAWSVPITEAFF
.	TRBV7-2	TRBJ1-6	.	TGTGCCAGCAGCTTAACGGAGTGGTCCAGGGATTATACCTCACCCCTCCACTTT	CASSLTEWSRDYTSPLHF
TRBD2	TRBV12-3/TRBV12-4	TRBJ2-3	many	TGTGCCAGCAGTTTGGTCTCGCTAGCGGGGGGCTATGATACGCAGTATTTT	CASSLVSLAGGYDTQYF
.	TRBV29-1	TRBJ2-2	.	TGCAGCGTTGACTTGGACACCGGGGAGCTGTTTTTT	CSVDLDTGELFF
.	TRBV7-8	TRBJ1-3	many	TGTGCCAGCAAGAAGGCCAGCCCGGACTCTGGAAACACCATATATTTT	CASKKASPDSGNTIYF
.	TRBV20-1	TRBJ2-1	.	TGCAGTGCTAAGGGGTTCCGGACCGAAGCCTACAATCAGCAGTTCTTC	CSAKGFRTEAYNQQFF
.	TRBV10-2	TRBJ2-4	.	TGCGCCAGCACGCCCGGAACAGGGGACTGGGACAAAAACATTCAGTACTTC	CASTPGTGDWDKNIQYF
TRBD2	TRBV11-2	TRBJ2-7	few	TGTGCCAGCAGCCCACCGGGACTAGCATCCCACGAGCAGTACTTC	CASSPPGLASHEQYF
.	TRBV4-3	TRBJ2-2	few	TGCGCCAGCAGCCAAGATCGAATAGGGGCCCACGGGGAGCTGTTTTTT	CASSQDRIGAHGELFF
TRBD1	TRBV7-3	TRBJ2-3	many	TGTGCCAGCAGCTCTGACAGGGAGTATACGCAGTATTTT	CASSSDREYTQYF
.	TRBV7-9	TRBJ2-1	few	TGTGCCAGCAGCTTACCGGGGGCGGGCAGCTCCTACAATGAGCAGTTCTTC	CASSLPGAGSSYNEQFF
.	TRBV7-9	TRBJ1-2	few	TGTGCCAGCAGCTTAGGGGCAGGGGCCCTGTTTGGCTACACCTTC	CASSLGAGALFGYTF
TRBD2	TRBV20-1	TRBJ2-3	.	TGCAGTGCTAGAACGGGGGGGCCCCCAGATACGCAGTATTTT	CSARTGGPPDTQYF
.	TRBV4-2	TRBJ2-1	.	TGTGCCAGCAGCCAAGTTGTAGGGAATGAGCAGTTCTTC	CASSQVVGNEQFF
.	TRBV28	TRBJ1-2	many	TGTGCCAGCAGTTTACAGCTTAACTATGGCTACACCTTC	CASSLQLNYGYTF
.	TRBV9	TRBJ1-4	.	TGTGCCAGCAGCATGACAGCGACGATGGCGGAAAAACTGTTTTTT	CASSMTATMAEKLFF
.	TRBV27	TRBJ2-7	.	TGTGCCAGCAGTTCCAATTCGGGCTTCTACGAGCAGTACTTC	CASSSNSGFYEQYF
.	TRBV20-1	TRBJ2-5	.	TGCAGTGCTAGGGGGGCGGGGCTGGGGGAGACCCAGTACTTC	CSARGAGLGETQYF
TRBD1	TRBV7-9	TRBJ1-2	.	TGTGCCAGCCGCTGGGACAGGGGGCGCGGCTACACCTTC	CASRWDRGRGYTF
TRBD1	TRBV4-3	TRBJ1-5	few	TGCGCCAGCAGCCAATCTAGGGACAGCCAGCCCCAGCATTTT	CASSQSRDSQPQHF
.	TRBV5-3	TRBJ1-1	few	TGTGCCAGCCTCCTTAGTGTCGGGCCTCCTCTTCGGACTGAAGCTTTCTTT	CASLLSVGPPLRTEAFF
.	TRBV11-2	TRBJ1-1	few	TGTGCCAGCCTGTACACAGGGTCCACTGAAGCTTTCTTT	CASLYTGSTEAFF
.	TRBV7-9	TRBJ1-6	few	TGTGCCAGCAGCTTAGACAGCCGAAAATCACCCCTCCACTTT	CASSLDSRKSPLHF
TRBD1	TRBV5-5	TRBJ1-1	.	TGTGCCAGCAGCCCGTATGTAACAGGGGGCTACACTGAAGCTTTCTTT	CASSPYVTGGYTEAFF
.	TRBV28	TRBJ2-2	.	TGTGCCAGCAGTTTATATAGGGCGGTCACCGGGGAGCTGTTTTTT	CASSLYRAVTGELFF
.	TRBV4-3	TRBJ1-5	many	TGCGCCAGCAGCCAATTCCGGGCAGTCAATCAGCCCCAGCATTTT	CASSQFRAVNQPQHF
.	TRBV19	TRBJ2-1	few	TGTGCCAGTAGTATAGGAACGGGCCCTGCCCGAAATGAGCAGTTCTTC	CASSIGTGPARNEQFF
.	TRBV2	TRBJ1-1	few	TGTGCCAGCATGGGAGAGGAAGCTGAAGCTTTCTTT	CASMGEEAEAFF
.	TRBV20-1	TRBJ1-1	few	TGCAGTGCTCCCGGACGGGGGGGGTTGAACACTGAAGCTTTCTTT	CSAPGRGGLNTEAFF
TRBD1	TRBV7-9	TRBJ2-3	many	TGTGCCAGCAGCCCCCCGACAGGGGCGGATACGCAGTATTTT	CASSPPTGADTQYF
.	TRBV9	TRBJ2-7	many	TGTGCCAGCAGCGTAGCGGCCAACCCTTACGAGCAGTACTTC	CASSVAANPYEQYF
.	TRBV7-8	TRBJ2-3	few	TGTGCCTGCAGCTTAGCCGACAGAGTAAGCACAGATACGCAGTATTTT	CACSLADRVSTDTQYF
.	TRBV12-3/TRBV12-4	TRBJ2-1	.	TGTGCCAGCAGCCAGGACAGTCCCCGGCCGGGGAATGAGCAGTTCTTC	CASSQDSPRPGNEQFF
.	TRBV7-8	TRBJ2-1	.	TGTGCCAGCATGTCGGCGGTCCATGAGCAGTTCTTC	CASMSAVHEQFF
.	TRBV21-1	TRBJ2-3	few	TGTGCCAGCAGCAAAAAGGTCAGGGCACCCGGATTCGATACGCAGTATTTT	CASSKKVRAPGFDTQYF
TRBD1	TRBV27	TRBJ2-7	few	TGTGCCAGCAGGATGACAGGGGGGGAGGGCTACGAGCAGTACTTC	CASRMTGGEGYEQYF